Detailed here is one T cell receptor beta chain. Its antigen is as yet unknown. TCRdb's copy holds only in-frame clones and misses some; the assay was immunoSEQ multiplex PCR. The sample includes more than 75,000 clones, roughly 84% of them seen just once. Time point reported: pretreatment peripheral blood. Urothelial carcinoma affected the patients, and it was locally advanced or metastatic. The CDR3 consists of 14 residues. V shed 4 bases, J shed 5 bases, and the junction held 2 bases outside the gene matches. CDR1 is SNHLY, CDR2 FYNNEI, per germline. The data belong to a study of PD-L1 blockade in urothelial cancer. Study information: Blood analysis took place 3 weeks (second dose) and 6 weeks after treatment start. Across blood samples, T cells had a median count of around 140,000. Findings and limits, study-wide: Patients with durable benefit had greater blood expansion of tumor-associated TCR clones 3 weeks into treatment.

Sample: PBMCs, taken around atezolizumab (anti-PD-L1) treatment. The chain couples TRBV2 to TRBJ2-5, with 12 positions matching TRBD2. The receptor comes from a man aged 55 to 70 with urothelial cancer. As DNA, the CDR3 is TGTGCCAGCAGTGGACTAGCGGGGGTTGAGACCCAGTACTTC. Translating it yields CASSGLAGVETQYF.